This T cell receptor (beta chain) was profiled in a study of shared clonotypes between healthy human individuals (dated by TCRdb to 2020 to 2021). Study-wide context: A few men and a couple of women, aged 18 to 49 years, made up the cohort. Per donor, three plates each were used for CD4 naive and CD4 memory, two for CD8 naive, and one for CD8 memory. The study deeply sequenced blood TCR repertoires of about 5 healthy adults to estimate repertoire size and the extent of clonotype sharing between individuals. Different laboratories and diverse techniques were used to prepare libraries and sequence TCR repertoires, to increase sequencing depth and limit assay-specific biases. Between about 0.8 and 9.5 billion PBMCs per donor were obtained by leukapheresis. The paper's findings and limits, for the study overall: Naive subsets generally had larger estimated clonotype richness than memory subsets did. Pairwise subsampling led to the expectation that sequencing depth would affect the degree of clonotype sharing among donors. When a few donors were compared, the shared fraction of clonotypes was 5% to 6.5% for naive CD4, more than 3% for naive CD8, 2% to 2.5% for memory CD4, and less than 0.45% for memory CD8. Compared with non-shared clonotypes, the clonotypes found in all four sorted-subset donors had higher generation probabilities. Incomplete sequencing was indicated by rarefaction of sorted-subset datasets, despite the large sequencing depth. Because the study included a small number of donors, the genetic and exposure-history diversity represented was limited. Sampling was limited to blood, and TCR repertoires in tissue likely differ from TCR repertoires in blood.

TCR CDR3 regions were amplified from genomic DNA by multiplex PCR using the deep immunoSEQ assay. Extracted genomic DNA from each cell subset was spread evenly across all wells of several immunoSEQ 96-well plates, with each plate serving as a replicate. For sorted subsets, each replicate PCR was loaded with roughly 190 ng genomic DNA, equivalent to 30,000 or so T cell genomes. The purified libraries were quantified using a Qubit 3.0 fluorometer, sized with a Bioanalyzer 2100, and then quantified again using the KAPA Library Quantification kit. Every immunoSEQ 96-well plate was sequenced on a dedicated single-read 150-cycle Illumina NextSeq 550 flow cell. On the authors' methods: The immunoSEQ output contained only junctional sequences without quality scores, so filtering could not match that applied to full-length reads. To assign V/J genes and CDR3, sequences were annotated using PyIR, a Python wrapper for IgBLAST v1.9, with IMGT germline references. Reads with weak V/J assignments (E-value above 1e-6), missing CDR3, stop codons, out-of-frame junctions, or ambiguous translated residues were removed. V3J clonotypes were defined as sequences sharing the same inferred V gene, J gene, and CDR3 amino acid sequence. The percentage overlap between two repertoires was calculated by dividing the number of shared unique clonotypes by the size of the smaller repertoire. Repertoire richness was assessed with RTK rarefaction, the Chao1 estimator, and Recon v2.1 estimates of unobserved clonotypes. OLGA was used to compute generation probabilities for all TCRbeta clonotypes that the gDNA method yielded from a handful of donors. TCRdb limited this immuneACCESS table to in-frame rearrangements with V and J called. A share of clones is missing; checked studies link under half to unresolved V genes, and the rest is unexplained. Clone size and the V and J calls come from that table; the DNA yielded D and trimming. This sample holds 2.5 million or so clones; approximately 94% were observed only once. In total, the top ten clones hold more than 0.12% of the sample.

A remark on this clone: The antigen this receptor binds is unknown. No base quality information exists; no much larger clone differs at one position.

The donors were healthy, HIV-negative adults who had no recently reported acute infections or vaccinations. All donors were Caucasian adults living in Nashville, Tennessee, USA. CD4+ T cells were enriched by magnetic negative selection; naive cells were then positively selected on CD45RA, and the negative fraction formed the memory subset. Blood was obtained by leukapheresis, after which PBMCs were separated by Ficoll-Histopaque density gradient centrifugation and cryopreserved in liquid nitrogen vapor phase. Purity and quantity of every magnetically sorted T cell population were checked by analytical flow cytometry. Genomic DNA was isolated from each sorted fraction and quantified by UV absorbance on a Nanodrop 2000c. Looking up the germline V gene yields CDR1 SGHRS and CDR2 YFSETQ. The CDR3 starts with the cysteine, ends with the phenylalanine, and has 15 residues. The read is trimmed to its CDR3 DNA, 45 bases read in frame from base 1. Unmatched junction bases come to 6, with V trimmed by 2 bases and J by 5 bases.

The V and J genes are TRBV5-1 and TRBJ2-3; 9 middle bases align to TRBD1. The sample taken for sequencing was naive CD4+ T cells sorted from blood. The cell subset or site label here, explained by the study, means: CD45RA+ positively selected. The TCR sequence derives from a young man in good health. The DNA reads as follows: TGCGCCAGCAGCTTCCCGACGGGACAGGGAGATACGCAGTATTTT. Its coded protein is CASSFPTGQGDTQYF.